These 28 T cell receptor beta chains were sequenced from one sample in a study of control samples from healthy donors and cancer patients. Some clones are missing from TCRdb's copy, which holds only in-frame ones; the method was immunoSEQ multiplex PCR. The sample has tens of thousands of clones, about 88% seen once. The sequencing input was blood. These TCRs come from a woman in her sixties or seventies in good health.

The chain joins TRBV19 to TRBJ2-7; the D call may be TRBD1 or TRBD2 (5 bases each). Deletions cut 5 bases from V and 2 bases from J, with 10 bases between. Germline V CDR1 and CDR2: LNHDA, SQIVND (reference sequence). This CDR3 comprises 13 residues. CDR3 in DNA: TGTGCCAGTAGTCCGGGACGGACCTACGAGCAGTACTTC. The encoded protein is CASSPGRTYEQYF.

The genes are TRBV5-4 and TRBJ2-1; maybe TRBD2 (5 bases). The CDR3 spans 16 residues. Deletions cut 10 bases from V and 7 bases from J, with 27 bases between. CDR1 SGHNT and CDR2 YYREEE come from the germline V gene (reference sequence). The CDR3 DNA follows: TGTGCCGGATCTGAGGGCCTTAATAGTGAACTAAATGAGCAGTTCTTC. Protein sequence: CAGSEGLNSELNEQFF.

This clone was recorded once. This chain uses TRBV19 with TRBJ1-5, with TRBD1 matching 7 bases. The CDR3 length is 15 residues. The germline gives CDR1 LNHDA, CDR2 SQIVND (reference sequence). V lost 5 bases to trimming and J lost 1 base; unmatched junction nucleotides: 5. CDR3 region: CASSSGRGSNQPQHF. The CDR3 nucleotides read TGTGCCAGTAGTTCCGGCAGGGGGAGCAATCAGCCCCAGCATTTT.

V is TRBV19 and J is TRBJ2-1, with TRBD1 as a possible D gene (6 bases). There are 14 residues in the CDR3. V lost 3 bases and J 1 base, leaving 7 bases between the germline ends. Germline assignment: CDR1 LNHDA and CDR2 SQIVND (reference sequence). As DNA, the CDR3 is TGTGCCAGTAGTATGCAGGGGTCCTACAATGAGCAGTTCTTC. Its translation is CASSMQGSYNEQFF.

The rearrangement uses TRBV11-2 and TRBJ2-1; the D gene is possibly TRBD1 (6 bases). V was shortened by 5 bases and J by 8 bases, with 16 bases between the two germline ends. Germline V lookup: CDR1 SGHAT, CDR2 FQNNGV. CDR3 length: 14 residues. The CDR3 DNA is TGTGCCAGCAGCCGAACAGGGAGATGGGATGAGCAGTTCTTC. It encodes CASSRTGRWDEQFF.

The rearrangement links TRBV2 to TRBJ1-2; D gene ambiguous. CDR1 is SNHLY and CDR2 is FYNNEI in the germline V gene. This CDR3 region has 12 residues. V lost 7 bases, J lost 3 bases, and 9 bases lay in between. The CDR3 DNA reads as TGTGCCAGCACACGGTTCGACTATGGCTACACCTTC. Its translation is CASTRFDYGYTF.

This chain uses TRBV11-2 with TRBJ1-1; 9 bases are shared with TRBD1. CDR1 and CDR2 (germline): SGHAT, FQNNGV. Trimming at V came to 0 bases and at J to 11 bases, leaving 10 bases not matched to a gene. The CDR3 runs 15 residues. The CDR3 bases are TGTGCCAGCAGCTTAGATTATAGCCCCGGACAGGGGGCTTTCTTT. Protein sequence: CASSLDYSPGQGAFF.

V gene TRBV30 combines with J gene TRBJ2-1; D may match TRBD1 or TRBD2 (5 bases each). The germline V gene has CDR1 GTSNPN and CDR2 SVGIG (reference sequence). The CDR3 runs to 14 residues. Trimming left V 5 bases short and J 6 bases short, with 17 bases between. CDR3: CAWGGDTSRNEQFF. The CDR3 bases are TGTGCCTGGGGGGGAGACACCTCCCGCAATGAGCAGTTCTTC.

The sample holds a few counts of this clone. CDR3: CASSQSDRASKQYF. The CDR3, as DNA: TGCGCCAGCAGCCAATCCGACAGGGCCAGTAAGCAGTACTTC. The rearrangement links TRBV4-1 to TRBJ2-7, with 7 bases fitting TRBD1. There are 14 residues in the CDR3. Looked up from germline, CDR1 is MGHRA and CDR2 is YSYEKL. V dropped 2 bases and J dropped 8; count of bases not matched to a gene: 9.

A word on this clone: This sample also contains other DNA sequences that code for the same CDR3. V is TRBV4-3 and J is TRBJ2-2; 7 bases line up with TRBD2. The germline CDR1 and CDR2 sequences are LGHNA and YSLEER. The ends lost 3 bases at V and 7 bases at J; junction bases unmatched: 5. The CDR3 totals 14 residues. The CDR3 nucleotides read TGCGCCAGCAGCCAGGAGCGGGGCATCGGGGAGCTGTTTTTT. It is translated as CASSQERGIGELFF.

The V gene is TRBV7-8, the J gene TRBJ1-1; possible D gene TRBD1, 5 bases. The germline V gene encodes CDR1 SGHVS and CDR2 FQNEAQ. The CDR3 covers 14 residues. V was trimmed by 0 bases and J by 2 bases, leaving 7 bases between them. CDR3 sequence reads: CASSLAGDNTEAFF. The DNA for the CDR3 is TGTGCCAGCAGCTTAGCAGGGGACAACACTGAAGCTTTCTTT.

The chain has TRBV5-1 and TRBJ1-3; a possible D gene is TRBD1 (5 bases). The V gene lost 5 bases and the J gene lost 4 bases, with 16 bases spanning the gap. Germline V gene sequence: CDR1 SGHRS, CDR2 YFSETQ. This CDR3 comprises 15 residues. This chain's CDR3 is CASSSSGARGNTIYF. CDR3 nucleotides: TGCGCCAGCAGTTCCTCCGGGGCGAGGGGAAACACCATATATTTT. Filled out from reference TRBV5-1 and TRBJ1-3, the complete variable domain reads KAGVTQTPRYLIKTRGQQVTLSCSPISGHRSVSWYQQTPGQGLQFLFEYFSETQRNKGNFPGRFSGRQFSNSRSEMNVSTLELGDSALYLCASSSSGARGNTIYFGEGSWLTVV.

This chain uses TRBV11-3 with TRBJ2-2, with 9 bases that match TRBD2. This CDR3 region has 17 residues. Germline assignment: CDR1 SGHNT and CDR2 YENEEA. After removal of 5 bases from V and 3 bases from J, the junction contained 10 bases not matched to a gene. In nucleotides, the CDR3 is TGTGCCAGCAGCAAGGGACTAGCCACCTCCCACACCGGGGAGCTGTTTTTT. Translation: CASSKGLATSHTGELFF.

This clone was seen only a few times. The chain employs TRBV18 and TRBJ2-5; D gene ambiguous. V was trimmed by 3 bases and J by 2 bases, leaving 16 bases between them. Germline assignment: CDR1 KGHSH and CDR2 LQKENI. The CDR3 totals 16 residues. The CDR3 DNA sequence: TGTGCCAGCTCACCTACGGCAGCCCTAGAACAAGAGACCCAGTACTTC. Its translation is CASSPTAALEQETQYF.

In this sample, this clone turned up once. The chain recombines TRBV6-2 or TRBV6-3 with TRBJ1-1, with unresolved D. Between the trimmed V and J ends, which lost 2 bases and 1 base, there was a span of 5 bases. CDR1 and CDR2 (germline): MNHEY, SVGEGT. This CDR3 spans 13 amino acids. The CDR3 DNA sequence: TGTGCCAGCAGTTACAAGGCGAACACTGAAGCTTTCTTT. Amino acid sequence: CASSYKANTEAFF.

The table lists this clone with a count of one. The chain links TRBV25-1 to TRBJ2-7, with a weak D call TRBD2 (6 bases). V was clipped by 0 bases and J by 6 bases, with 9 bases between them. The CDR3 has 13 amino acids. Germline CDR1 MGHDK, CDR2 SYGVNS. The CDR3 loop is CASSEYGGREQYF. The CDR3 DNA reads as TGTGCCAGCAGTGAATACGGAGGGCGCGAGCAGTACTTC.

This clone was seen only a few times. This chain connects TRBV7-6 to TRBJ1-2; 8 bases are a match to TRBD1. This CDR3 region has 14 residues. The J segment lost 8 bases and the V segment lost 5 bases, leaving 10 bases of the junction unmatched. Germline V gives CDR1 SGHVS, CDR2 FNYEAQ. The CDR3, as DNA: TGTGCCAGCAGCAGCCAGGGGACAGGAGGAGGCTACACCTTC. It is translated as CASSSQGTGGGYTF.

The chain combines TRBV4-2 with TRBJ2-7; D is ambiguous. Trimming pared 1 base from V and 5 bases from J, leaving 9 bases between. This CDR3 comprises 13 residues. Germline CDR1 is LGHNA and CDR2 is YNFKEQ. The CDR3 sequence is CASSQGLRNEQYF. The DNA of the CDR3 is TGTGCCAGCAGCCAAGGCCTAAGGAACGAGCAGTACTTC.

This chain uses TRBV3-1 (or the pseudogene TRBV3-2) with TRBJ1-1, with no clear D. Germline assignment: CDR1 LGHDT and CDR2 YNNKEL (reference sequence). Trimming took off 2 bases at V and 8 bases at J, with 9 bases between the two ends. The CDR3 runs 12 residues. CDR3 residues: CASSQIKGEAFF. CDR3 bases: TGTGCCAGCAGCCAAATTAAGGGAGAAGCTTTCTTT.

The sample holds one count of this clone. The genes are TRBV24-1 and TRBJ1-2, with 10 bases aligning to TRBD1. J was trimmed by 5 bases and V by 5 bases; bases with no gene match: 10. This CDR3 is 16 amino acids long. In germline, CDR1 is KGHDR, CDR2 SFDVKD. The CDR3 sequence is CATSGAGTGAIYGYTF. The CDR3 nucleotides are TGTGCCACCAGTGGCGCCGGGACAGGGGCGATTTATGGCTACACCTTC.

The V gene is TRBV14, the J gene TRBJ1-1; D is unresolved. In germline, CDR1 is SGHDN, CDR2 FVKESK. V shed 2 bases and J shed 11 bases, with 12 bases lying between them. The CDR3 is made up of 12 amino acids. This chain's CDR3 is CASSQSGLKAFF. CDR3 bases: TGTGCCAGCAGCCAATCCGGTCTGAAGGCTTTCTTT.

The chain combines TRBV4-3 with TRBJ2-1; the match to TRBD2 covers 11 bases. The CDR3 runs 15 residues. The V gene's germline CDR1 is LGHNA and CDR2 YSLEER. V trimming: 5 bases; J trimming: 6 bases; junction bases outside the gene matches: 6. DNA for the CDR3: TGCGCCAGCAGCTTAGCGGGAGGGCCAAGCAATGAGCAGTTCTTC. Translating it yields CASSLAGGPSNEQFF.

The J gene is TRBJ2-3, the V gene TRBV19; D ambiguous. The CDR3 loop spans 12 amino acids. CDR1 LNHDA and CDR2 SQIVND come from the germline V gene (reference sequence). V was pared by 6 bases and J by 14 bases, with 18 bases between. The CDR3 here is CASSPDPGGLYF. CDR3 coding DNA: TGTGCCAGTAGCCCGGATCCGGGTGGGTTGTATTTT.

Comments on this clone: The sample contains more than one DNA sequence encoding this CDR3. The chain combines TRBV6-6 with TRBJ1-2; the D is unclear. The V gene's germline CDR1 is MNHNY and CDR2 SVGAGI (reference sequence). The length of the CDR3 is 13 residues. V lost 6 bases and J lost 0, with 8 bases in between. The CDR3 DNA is TGTGCCAGCAGCCCAGGCCCTAACTATGGCTACACCTTC. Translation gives CASSPGPNYGYTF.

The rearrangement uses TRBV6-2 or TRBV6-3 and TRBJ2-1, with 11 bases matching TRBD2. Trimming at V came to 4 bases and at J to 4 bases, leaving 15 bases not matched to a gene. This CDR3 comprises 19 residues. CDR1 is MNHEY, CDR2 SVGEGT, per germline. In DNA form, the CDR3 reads TGTGCCAGCAGTTCCATTGGGGGGACTAGCGGAGCTCCTTACAATGAGCAGTTCTTC. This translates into CASSSIGGTSGAPYNEQFF.

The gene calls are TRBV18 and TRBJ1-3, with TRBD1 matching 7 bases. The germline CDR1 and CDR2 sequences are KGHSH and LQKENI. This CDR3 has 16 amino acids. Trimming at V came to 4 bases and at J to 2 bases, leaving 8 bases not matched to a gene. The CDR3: CASSLATGVTGNTIYF. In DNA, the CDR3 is TGTGCCAGCTCACTTGCTACAGGGGTCACTGGAAACACCATATATTTT.

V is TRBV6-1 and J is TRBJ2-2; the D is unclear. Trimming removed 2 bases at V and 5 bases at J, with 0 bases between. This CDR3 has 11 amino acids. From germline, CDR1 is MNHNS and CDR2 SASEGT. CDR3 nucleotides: TGTGCCAGCAGTGAAACCGGGGAGCTGTTTTTT. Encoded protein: CASSETGELFF.

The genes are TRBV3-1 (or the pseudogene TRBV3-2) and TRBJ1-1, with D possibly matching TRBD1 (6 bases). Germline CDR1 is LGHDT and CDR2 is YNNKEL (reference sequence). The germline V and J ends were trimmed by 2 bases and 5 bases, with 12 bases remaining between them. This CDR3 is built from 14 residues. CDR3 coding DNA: TGTGCCAGCAGCCAATCCCTCGGACAGACTGAAGCTTTCTTT. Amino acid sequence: CASSQSLGQTEAFF.